Listed here is a single T cell receptor beta chain. This clonotype was found a few times. Its specific antigen is unknown. Base qualities are not at hand, and no much larger clone is one base apart. Sequencing relied on an Illumina NovaSeq 6000. cDNA libraries for TCRalpha and TCRbeta were prepared by 5'RACE using constant-segment primers, with sample barcodes and unique molecular identifiers added. Trizol reagent was used to extract RNA from every sample. Library amplification was performed in two PCR steps, and a second sample barcode and Illumina TruSeq adapters were introduced in the second step. Sequencing of libraries was performed on an Illumina NovaSeq with 2 x 150 bp paired-end reads. Under the source paper's analysis protocol: With migec v1.2.7, reads were demultiplexed and then collapsed into UMI-guided consensus sequences. Using mixcr v2.1.11, UMI consensuses were aligned to TRA and TRB V and J templates and then assembled into clonotypes. A clonotype was counted as expanded or contracted only if both edgeR and NoisET called the change significant, with noise models trained on biological replicates. For edgeR calls, the thresholds were a false discovery rate-adjusted p below 0.01 and a log2 fold-change of 1. PCA with hierarchical clustering of max-normalized trajectories of the 1000 most abundant clonotypes was used as exploratory dynamics analysis. Separately sequenced CD4+ and CD8+ repertoires were used to assign a CD4 or CD8 phenotype to each responding clone. TCRdb reprocessed the public reads (quality trimming at Q25 with fastp, clone calling with MiXCR) and kept in-frame beta chains. CDR3 protein sequences are deduplicated, and each keeps its most common genes and DNA. The authors' filters were not applied to this entry. Counted in this sample were more than 300,000 distinct CDR3 sequences; roughly 13% of them appeared once. 20% to 25% of the sample is in the top ten clones.

PBMCs were isolated by Ficoll-Paque density gradient centrifugation. The data originate from a study of T-cell memory formation after mild COVID-19 (dated by TCRdb to about 2021). Regarding the complete study: TCR sequence clusters from the two donors were largely donor specific. Longitudinal TCRalpha and TCRbeta repertoire sequencing tracked T-cell clones expanding and contracting after mild COVID-19 in two donors. The cohort comprised two young, previously healthy adult volunteers, one female and one male. Study-wide findings and limitations: Contracting CD4+ clones were found mainly in CM and EM memory subsets, while CD8+ clones were enriched in EMRA. Some responding clones were detected in pre-infection memory, which suggested that pre-existing cross-reactive memory T cells had joined the SARS-CoV-2 response. The study covered only two mild cases, and larger cohorts including severe cases with pre-infection samples were considered necessary. SARS-CoV-2 specificity was not confirmed for the second-wave clones peaking on day 37. Balanced CD4/CD8 phenotypes were observed for clones contracting from day 15 to 85, whereas a bias towards CD4+ was observed for a second wave of clones expanding from day 15 to 37.

Sequences DFQATT (CDR1) and SNEGSKA (CDR2) are obtained from the germline V gene (reference sequence). Inclusive of the bounding cysteine and phenylalanine, the CDR3 is 14 residues long. Of all the DNA, just the CDR3 is kept, 42 bases in frame from base 1. Deletion took 3 bases off V and 0 bases off J, with a span of 10 bases between the germline ends. The chain uses TRBV20-1 and TRBJ2-3, with a weak D call of TRBD2 (5 bases match). This sequence originates from a man between 18 and 29 years old who had mild COVID-19 (a few samples of this study predate the infection). The sample titles of this study are shuffled in the database, so cell type and time point are left out; the donor was told from shared clones. Source material: PBMCs or a T cell subset sorted from them (not recorded which). The CDR3 amino acid sequence is: CSASYAGSTDTQYF. The DNA sequence is as follows: TGCAGTGCTAGTTATGCGGGCAGCACAGATACGCAGTATTTT.